Given below is one TCR beta chain in context. The data belong to a study of blood T cell repertoires in COVID-19. At the level of the study: Sources were T cells, B-cell-depleted T cells, or PBMCs; the material itself was cDNA or gDNA.

V gave up 2 bases and J gave up 4 bases, with 3 bases separating them. Germline values: CDR1 MNHNY, CDR2 SVGAGI (reference sequence). CDR3 length: 12 amino acids. Original handling: Estimates of nucleated cell counts were drawn from the amplification of reference gene primers. Data came from immunoSEQ multiplex PCR; TCRdb stores just in-frame clones and leaves some out. V, J and clone size reflect that table, while D and trimming were determined from the DNA. Among approximately 210,000 clones listed, about 90% were seen once. The sequencing input was peripheral blood. The chain carries TRBV6-6 and TRBJ2-1; D gene uncertain. The receptor was isolated from a man aged 25 to 40 with acute or convalescent COVID-19. The CDR3 reads CASSYQYNEQFF. CDR3 sequence (DNA): TGTGCCAGCAGTTACCAATACAATGAGCAGTTCTTC.